The 15 T cell receptor beta chains given below trace back to one sample, sequenced in a study of T cells after yellow fever vaccination. MiXCR was run by TCRdb on the 5' RACE reads, yielding one entry per CDR3 protein. Here the sample spans about 69,000 distinct CDR3 sequences, 5.5% to 7.5% being singletons. The specimen comprised CD4+ T cells sorted from PBMCs, sampled around 15 days after the first yellow fever vaccination. The receptor set was obtained from a man in his late teens or twenties who received the YFV17D yellow fever vaccine.

This clonotype was detected ten times or more. The chain is built from TRBV12-3 or TRBV12-4 and TRBJ1-5; D is unresolved. The CDR3 has 14 residues. Trimming removed 3 bases at V and 4 bases at J, with 10 bases between. DNA of the CDR3: TGTGCCAGCAGTTTTATAGGGCTAAATCAGCCCCAGCATTTT. It codes for CASSFIGLNQPQHF.

This clonotype was detected many times. The V gene is TRBV21-1, the J gene TRBJ1-6; the table calls TRBD1, which could not be checked here. TRBV21-1 is given as a pseudogene. The CDR3 is 14 residues long. CDR3 region: CASRTGAYNSPLHF. CDR3 nucleotide sequence: TGTGCCAGCAGGACAGGGGCATATAATTCACCCCTCCACTTT.

In its sample, this clonotype was seen many times. The chain is built from TRBV5-1 and TRBJ1-5; 7 nucleotides line up with TRBD1. Germline loops: CDR1 SGHRS, CDR2 YFSETQ. This CDR3 is built from 15 residues. Trimming at V came to 4 bases and at J to 0 bases, leaving 4 bases not matched to a gene. The CDR3 bases are TGCGCCAGCAGCCAGACAGGGAATAGCAATCAGCCCCAGCATTTT. Residues: CASSQTGNSNQPQHF.

This clonotype has ten or more counts. The chain recombines TRBV7-8 with TRBJ1-5; D is undetermined. CDR3 length: 13 residues. Trimming removed 5 bases from V and 5 bases from J, with 10 bases in between. Germline loops: CDR1 SGHVS, CDR2 FQNEAQ. In DNA, the CDR3 is TGTGCCAGCAGCCCCGGTAGGGATCAGCCCCAGCATTTT. Amino acids: CASSPGRDQPQHF. Supplemented by reference TRBV7-8 and TRBJ1-5, the full variable domain reads GAGVSQSPRYKVAKRGQDVALRCDPISGHVSLFWYQQALGQGPEFLTYFQNEAQLDKSGLPSDRFFAERPEGSVSTLKIQRTQQEDSAVYLCASSPGRDQPQHFGDGTRLSIL.

This clonotype was detected a few times. The gene calls are TRBV7-3 and TRBJ2-7, with a tentative D call TRBD2 (7 bases). This CDR3 has 15 residues. With 2 bases removed from V and 0 bases from J, the gap between germline ends came to 11 bases. The V gene's germline CDR1 is SGHTA and CDR2 FQGTGA. CDR3 amino acids: CASSLGGASSYEQYF. DNA for the CDR3: TGTGCCAGCAGCTTAGGGGGGGCTAGCTCCTACGAGCAGTACTTC.

This clonotype came up many times. The chain recombines TRBV20-1 with TRBJ2-7, with TRBD2 as a possible D gene (5 bases). From germline, CDR1 is DFQATT and CDR2 SNEGSKA (reference sequence). The V gene lost 2 bases and the J gene lost 3 bases, with 14 bases spanning the gap. The CDR3 is 14 amino acids. The chain's CDR3 is CSARPVDSRYEQYV. The CDR3 nucleotides read TGCAGTGCTAGACCTGTGGACTCGCGCTACGAGCAGTACGTC.

This clonotype occurred a few times. This rearrangement joins TRBV5-1 to TRBJ2-7, with 7 bases fitting TRBD1. Germline V gives CDR1 SGHRS, CDR2 YFSETQ. V gave up 3 bases and J gave up 3 bases; unmatched junction bases: 9. This CDR3 is 15 amino acids long. DNA of the CDR3: TGCGCCAGCAGCTCGAGCTTGGGACAGAGCTACGAGCAGTACTTC. Encoded protein: CASSSSLGQSYEQYF.

This clonotype was seen ten or more times. The chain is built from TRBV10-3 and TRBJ1-6; a possible D gene is TRBD1 (5 bases). CDR1 and CDR2 (germline): ENHRY, SYGVKD. This CDR3 is 14 amino acids long. V dropped 6 bases and J dropped 7 bases, with 13 bases sitting between them. CDR3 in amino acids: CAISQGNYNSPLHF. The CDR3 nucleotides read TGTGCCATCAGCCAGGGTAACTACAATTCACCCCTCCACTTT.

The sample holds many counts of this clonotype. The chain has TRBV7-2 and TRBJ1-6; tentative D call: TRBD1 (6 bases). Trimming took off 5 bases at V and 4 bases at J, with 15 bases between the two ends. Germline V lookup: CDR1 SGHTA, CDR2 FQGNSA. This CDR3 spans 16 amino acids. This CDR3 reads CASSPIWGAYNSPLHF. The CDR3 nucleotides are TGTGCCAGCAGCCCAATCTGGGGGGCGTATAATTCACCCCTCCACTTT.

This clonotype was recorded many times. The chain is built from TRBV2 and TRBJ1-1, with TRBD1 as a possible D gene (5 bases). Trimming stripped 4 bases from V and 1 base from J, with 7 bases between. From germline, CDR1 is SNHLY and CDR2 FYNNEI. This CDR3 has 13 residues. CDR3 nucleotides: TGTGCCAGCAGTGTGGGACCGAACACTGAAGCTTTCTTT. Translation: CASSVGPNTEAFF.

The rearrangement links TRBV7-6 to TRBJ2-7; D possibly corresponds to TRBD2 (7 bases). Trimming shortened V by 5 bases and J by 0 bases, and 17 bases separated the two germline ends. CDR1 is SGHVS and CDR2 is FNYEAQ in the germline V gene. The CDR3 runs 16 residues. The CDR3 spells CASSPLGGGGSYEQYF. CDR3 DNA sequence: TGTGCCAGCAGCCCCTTAGGGGGGGGCGGCTCCTACGAGCAGTACTTC.

This clonotype appeared many times. J is TRBJ1-1 and V is TRBV12-3 or TRBV12-4; D gene uncertain. Trimming took off 6 bases at V and 11 bases at J, with 19 bases between the two ends. The CDR3 runs to 13 residues. As DNA, the CDR3 is TGTGCCAGCAGCCCGACCGGGCGTTCTGGGGCTTTCTTT. It specifies CASSPTGRSGAFF.

The sample holds many counts of this clonotype. The V call is TRBV20-1, the J call TRBJ2-7; 8 bases are a match to TRBD1. The CDR3 sequence is 15 residues long. Germline assignment: CDR1 DFQATT and CDR2 SNEGSKA (reference sequence). The V and J ends lost 5 bases and 4 bases, in that order; junction bases with no gene match: 13. For the CDR3, the DNA is TGCAGTGCTGAATGGGGTTCAGGGGGCGCTTACGAGCAGTACGTC. This sequence encodes CSAEWGSGGAYEQYV.

This clonotype showed up many times. An end of the junction does not agree with germline; a read error may underlie this. The rearrangement joins TRBV7-8 to TRBJ2-7; D call uncertain. The CDR3 has 12 residues. Germline CDR1 and CDR2: SGHVS and FQNEAQ. The CDR3 sequence: CASNLGRIEQYF. CDR3 coding DNA: TGTGCCAGCAACTTAGGTCGTATCGAGCAGTACTTC.

This clonotype was picked up a small number of times. The rearrangement uses TRBV5-1 and TRBJ1-2, with a possible D match to TRBD1 (6 bases). Germline CDR1 and CDR2: SGHRS and YFSETQ. This CDR3 contains 15 residues. The germline V and J ends were trimmed by 4 bases and 8 bases, with 21 bases remaining between them. The CDR3 sequence: CASSRGGGDLGGYTF. CDR3 bases: TGCGCCAGCAGCCGCGGCGGGGGCGACCTCGGGGGCTACACCTTC.